What follows are 30 T cell receptor beta chains derived from one specimen sequenced in a study of cytomegalovirus exposure and HLA in healthy donors. The PCR employed 60 Vbeta primers together with 13 Jbeta primers. The method was immunoSEQ multiplex PCR; TCRdb's version includes in-frame clones alone and lacks a portion of them. This table has some 120,000 clones, approximately 80% appearing once. Sample: PBMCs. These receptor sequences come from a human donor in good health.

This chain links TRBV5-1 with TRBJ2-1, with a tentative D call TRBD2 (7 bases). The length of the CDR3 is 14 residues. Per germline, CDR1 SGHRS and CDR2 YFSETQ. V lost 4 bases and J 6 bases, leaving 14 bases between the germline ends. Written as DNA, the CDR3 is TGCGCCAGCAGCCCCAGGGGAGGGCCCAATGAGCAGTTCTTC. Translation: CASSPRGGPNEQFF. The entire variable domain, with the rest obtained from reference TRBV5-1 and TRBJ2-1, is as follows: KAGVTQTPRYLIKTRGQQVTLSCSPISGHRSVSWYQQTPGQGLQFLFEYFSETQRNKGNFPGRFSGRQFSNSRSEMNVSTLELGDSALYLCASSPRGGPNEQFFGPGTRLTVL.

The chain has TRBV15 and TRBJ1-5, with D possibly being TRBD1 (6 bases). The length of the CDR3 is 15 residues. Trimming pared 0 bases from V and 2 bases from J, leaving 8 bases between. CDR1 and CDR2 from the germline V gene are LNHNV and YYDKDF (reference sequence). The CDR3: CATSREGAGNQPQHF. For the CDR3, the DNA is TGTGCCACCAGCAGAGAGGGGGCCGGCAATCAGCCCCAGCATTTT.

On this clone: Mismatch with germline at one junction end may stem from a read error. J is TRBJ1-2 and V is TRBV18; D might be TRBD1 (5 bases). Looked up from germline, CDR1 is KGHSH and CDR2 is LQKENI. This CDR3 is built from 15 residues. The CDR3 DNA follows: TGTGCCAGCTCCCCACGAGAACCTGGGGCCTATGGCTACACCTTC. Residues: CASSPREPGAYGYTF.

This clone was seen a few times. V gene TRBV27 combines with J gene TRBJ2-5, with 10 bases lining up with TRBD2. This CDR3 comprises 14 residues. The junction had 8 bases not matched to a gene; V was cut back by 10 bases and J by 3 bases. CDR1 is MNHEY, CDR2 SMNVEV, per germline (reference sequence). The CDR3 spells CATSSGSVEETQYF. The CDR3 nucleotides are TGTGCCACCTCTAGCGGGAGTGTCGAAGAGACCCAGTACTTC.

The gene calls are TRBV18 and TRBJ2-7, with TRBD2 identical over 7 bases. V lost 2 bases, J lost 4 bases, and 17 bases stayed unmatched. The CDR3 is made up of 18 amino acids. Germline CDR1 reads KGHSH; CDR2 reads LQKENI. CDR3 nucleotides: TGTGCCAGCTCACCAATTAGCGGGCCCAAGCGGGAAATTTACGAGCAGTACTTC. Translating gives CASSPISGPKREIYEQYF.

The V and J genes are TRBV6-6 and TRBJ2-2; 9 positions match TRBD1. Germline CDR1 reads MNHNY; CDR2 reads SVGAGI (reference sequence). V gave up 8 bases and J gave up 4 bases; unmatched junction bases: 2. The CDR3 consists of 13 residues. The CDR3, as DNA: TGTGCCAGCCGGGACAGGGTCACCGGGGAGCTGTTTTTT. The encoded protein is CASRDRVTGELFF.

The rearrangement joins TRBV9 to TRBJ2-7; 9 nucleotides match TRBD1. Trimming removed 4 bases from V and 6 bases from J; junction bases left unmatched: 5. This CDR3 has 13 residues. The germline V gene has CDR1 SGDLS and CDR2 YYNGEE. Here the CDR3 DNA reads TGTGCCAGCAGCCTGCGGGGACAGGGCGAGCAGTACTTC. Its protein is CASSLRGQGEQYF.

The V and J genes are TRBV6-1 and TRBJ1-4, with TRBD1 matching 9 bases. The junction had 10 bases not matched to a gene; V was cut back by 6 bases and J by 8 bases. Germline-derived CDR1 and CDR2 are MNHNS and SASEGT. CDR3 length: 15 residues. The CDR3 is CASRRPDRGGEKLFF. The CDR3 DNA sequence: TGTGCCAGCAGGAGACCGGACAGGGGAGGAGAAAAACTGTTTTTT.

The chain recombines TRBV5-5 with TRBJ1-6; 11 nucleotides agree with TRBD1. This CDR3 contains 15 residues. In germline, CDR1 is SGHKS, CDR2 YYEKEE (reference sequence). V was pared by 4 bases and J by 7 bases, with 4 bases of the junction left unmatched. The CDR3 nucleotides are TGTGCCAGCAGCCAGGACAGGGGGCAGAATTCACCCCTCCACTTT. This codes for CASSQDRGQNSPLHF.

In this sample, this clone turned up once. The rearrangement uses TRBV28 and TRBJ1-2; 7 bases fit TRBD1. CDR3 size: 15 residues. The junction had 11 bases not matched to a gene; V was cut back by 6 bases and J by 4 bases. From germline, CDR1 is MDHEN and CDR2 SYDVKM. As DNA, the CDR3 is TGTGCCAGCAGCGGAAGCAGGGGGTATCTCTATGGCTACACCTTC. It specifies CASSGSRGYLYGYTF.

The CDR3 loop is CASSRVTYRAGELFF. The CDR3 nucleotides read TGCGCCAGCAGCCGAGTTACCTACAGGGCCGGGGAGCTGTTTTTT. The V gene is TRBV5-1, the J gene TRBJ2-2, with D tentatively TRBD1 (6 bases). This CDR3 is built from 15 residues. Trimming took 4 bases from V and 6 from J, leaving 16 bases between them. In germline, CDR1 is SGHRS, CDR2 YFSETQ.

The chain joins TRBV29-1 to TRBJ1-2; D may be TRBD1 (5 bases). The germline V gene has CDR1 SQVTM and CDR2 ANQGSEA. The CDR3 length is 12 residues. V gave up 3 bases and J gave up 7 bases, with 12 bases separating them. CDR3 bases: TGCAGCGTTGACAGGGCTCAGAGTGGCTACACCTTC. It encodes CSVDRAQSGYTF.

This clone appeared a few times. The chain is built from TRBV30 and TRBJ2-5, with D maybe TRBD1 (5 bases). The better agreement between TRBJ2-7 and the DNA end casts doubt on the J call. CDR3 length equals 13 residues. Germline-derived CDR1 and CDR2 are GTSNPN and SVGIG (reference sequence). The CDR3: CAWSWGTSYEQYF. For the CDR3, the DNA is TGTGCCTGGTCGTGGGGCACCTCCTACGAGCAGTACTTC.

The chain carries TRBV7-9 and TRBJ2-5, with 12 bases matching TRBD2. Germline trimming cut 0 bases from V and 5 bases from J; bases unmatched to any gene: 7. The CDR3 sequence is 17 residues long. Germline V gene lookup returns CDR1 SEHNR and CDR2 FQNEAQ (reference sequence). This CDR3 is CASSLALQTSGSETQYF. CDR3 nucleotides: TGTGCCAGCAGCTTAGCCTTACAGACTAGCGGGAGTGAGACCCAGTACTTC. The variable domain in full, completed from reference TRBV7-9 and TRBJ2-5, reads DTGVSQNPRHKITKRGQNVTFRCDPISEHNRLYWYRQTLGQGPEFLTYFQNEAQLEKSRLLSDRFSAERPKGSFSTLEIQRTEQGDSAMYLCASSLALQTSGSETQYFGPGTRLLVL.

The chain employs TRBV27 and TRBJ1-5; D is unclear. Trimming pared 8 bases from V and 6 bases from J, leaving 23 bases between. The germline gives CDR1 MNHEY, CDR2 SMNVEV (reference sequence). The CDR3 runs 16 residues. CDR3: CASQPFGASSGQPQHF. The CDR3 region has the DNA TGTGCCAGCCAACCCTTCGGAGCCTCCTCGGGTCAGCCCCAGCATTTT.

This sequence joins TRBV30 and TRBJ1-5; TRBD1 agrees at 8 bases. The V gene's germline CDR1 is GTSNPN and CDR2 SVGIG (reference sequence). This CDR3 spans 16 amino acids. The ends lost 4 bases at V and 4 bases at J; junction bases unmatched: 12. CDR3 amino acids: CAWTGQGTSLNQPQHF. Written as DNA, the CDR3 is TGTGCCTGGACTGGACAGGGTACTTCGCTTAATCAGCCCCAGCATTTT.

A remark on this clone: Other DNA sequences of this sample code for an identical CDR3. The chain combines TRBV5-1 with TRBJ2-7; 11 nucleotides line up with TRBD1. With 4 bases clipped from V and 3 bases from J, the junction kept 3 bases outside the gene matches. This CDR3 is built from 14 residues. Germline V lookup: CDR1 SGHRS, CDR2 YFSETQ. The CDR3 DNA reads as TGCGCCAGCAGCCCGGGACAGGGGGGCTACGAGCAGTACTTC. Translated, it gives CASSPGQGGYEQYF.

The rearrangement uses TRBV28 and TRBJ1-2, with a possible D match to TRBD1 (6 bases). The CDR3 loop spans 15 amino acids. Germline loops: CDR1 MDHEN, CDR2 SYDVKM. With 3 bases removed from V and 4 bases from J, the gap between germline ends came to 15 bases. The CDR3 sequence: CASSFRPDSLYGYTF. The CDR3 DNA follows: TGTGCCAGCAGTTTTAGGCCGGACAGCCTCTATGGCTACACCTTC.

This clone has a handful of counts. The CDR3 protein is CASSLASGSWNEQFF. The CDR3 coding sequence is TGTGCCAGCAGCTTGGCTAGCGGGAGTTGGAATGAGCAGTTCTTC. The chain uses TRBV5-6 and TRBJ2-1; 10 bases are shared with TRBD2. Per germline, CDR1 SGHDT and CDR2 YYEEEE. The trim removed 0 bases at V and 7 bases at J, leaving 4 bases unmatched. The CDR3 extends over 15 amino acids.

This chain connects TRBV5-1 to TRBJ1-3; 8 nucleotides match TRBD1. The V gene end was trimmed by 1 base and the J gene end by 6 bases; junction bases not matched to a gene: 3. The CDR3 consists of 14 residues. CDR1 and CDR2 from the germline V gene are SGHRS and YFSETQ. DNA for the CDR3: TGCGCCAGCAGCTTGACAGGGGGTAAAAACACCATATATTTT. It codes for CASSLTGGKNTIYF.

The chain recombines TRBV6-5 with TRBJ1-2; TRBD1 is a possible D gene (6 bases). V was clipped by 4 bases and J by 5 bases, with 17 bases between them. The CDR3 is 15 amino acids. The germline V gene has CDR1 MNHEY and CDR2 SVGAGI. CDR3 protein: CASSSRGGAGYGYTF. The DNA of the CDR3 is TGTGCCAGCAGTTCAAGGGGGGGCGCAGGGTATGGCTACACCTTC.

The chain uses TRBV6-5 and TRBJ2-2; 11 nucleotides align to TRBD2. Germline CDR1 and CDR2: MNHEY and SVGAGI. V was clipped by 4 bases and J by 6 bases; unmatched bases: 4. This CDR3 has 15 amino acids. In DNA, the CDR3 is TGTGCCAGCAGTTTTACTAGCGGGAGATCCGGGGAGCTGTTTTTT. Amino acid sequence: CASSFTSGRSGELFF.

The chain combines TRBV11-2 with TRBJ2-1; tentatively, D is TRBD1 (5 bases). Deletions cut 2 bases from V and 8 bases from J, with 10 bases between. The V gene's germline CDR1 is SGHAT and CDR2 FQNNGV. CDR3 length equals 13 residues. The CDR3: CASSLSLGDEQFF. The CDR3 nucleotides are TGTGCCAGCAGCTTAAGTCTAGGGGATGAGCAGTTCTTC.

The rearrangement uses TRBV18 and TRBJ2-7, with D perhaps TRBD2 (6 bases). V lost 6 bases and J 3 bases, leaving 15 bases between the germline ends. Germline values: CDR1 KGHSH, CDR2 LQKENI. The CDR3 contains 14 residues. CDR3: CASSAGREDYEQYF. The DNA for the CDR3 is TGTGCCAGCTCGGCGGGACGAGAGGACTACGAGCAGTACTTC.

The CDR3 sequence: CASSVGQGTTNEKLFF. CDR3 DNA: TGTGCCAGCAGCGTCGGACAGGGAACAACTAATGAAAAACTGTTTTTT. The chain is built from TRBV9 and TRBJ1-4; 8 positions agree with TRBD1. CDR1 SGDLS and CDR2 YYNGEE come from the germline V gene. The CDR3 contains 16 residues. The trim removed 2 bases at V and 0 bases at J, leaving 3 bases unmatched.

This clone showed up just a few times. The chain is built from TRBV19 and TRBJ2-5; D possibly corresponds to TRBD1 (5 bases). V lost 3 bases and J lost 1, with 12 bases in between. The CDR3 runs to 15 residues. Looked up from germline, CDR1 is LNHDA and CDR2 is SQIVND (reference sequence). CDR3 in DNA: TGTGCCAGTAGTATTATGGGGCTAGGCCAAGAGACCCAGTACTTC. Translated, it gives CASSIMGLGQETQYF.

The V gene is TRBV23-1, the J gene TRBJ2-7; weak D call: TRBD1 (6 bases). TRBV23-1 falls under the ORF class, with uncertain function. The CDR3 runs 9 residues. DNA for the CDR3: TGCGCAGGGGGCTACGAGCAGTACTTC. It translates to CAGGYEQYF.

This sequence joins TRBV27 and TRBJ2-5; D possibly corresponds to TRBD1 (6 bases). Germline V gives CDR1 MNHEY, CDR2 SMNVEV (reference sequence). V was shortened by 6 bases and J by 2 bases, with 13 bases between the two germline ends. This CDR3 is built from 14 residues. The CDR3 loop reads CASSKQGLQETQYF. In nucleotides, the CDR3 is TGTGCCAGCAGCAAACAGGGTTTGCAAGAGACCCAGTACTTC.

This clone appeared a single time. The chain uses TRBV19 and TRBJ2-1; TRBD1 matches 9 bases. Per the germline V gene, CDR1 is LNHDA and CDR2 is SQIVND (reference sequence). V lost 6 bases to trimming and J lost 4 bases; unmatched junction nucleotides: 4. The CDR3 length is 14 residues. CDR3 protein: CASRGQGSYNEQFF. DNA for the CDR3: TGTGCCAGTAGGGGACAGGGTTCGTACAATGAGCAGTTCTTC.

CDR3 loop: CASSYDRRGSGNTIYF. The CDR3, as DNA: TGTGCCAGCAGTTACGATCGCCGGGGATCGGGAAACACCATATATTTT. The J gene is TRBJ1-3, the V gene TRBV6-5; D not resolved. This CDR3 is 16 amino acids long. V was shortened by 2 bases and J by 4 bases, with 15 bases between the two germline ends. Germline loops: CDR1 MNHEY, CDR2 SVGAGI.